The next 21 T cell receptor beta chains were all read from a single sample in a study of Graves' ophthalmopathy and Graves' hyperthyroidism. Researchers took RNA transcripts and amplified TCR beta CDR3 regions from them. The first round was an RT-PCR with HTBI primers, and the second round was a multiplex PCR. TCRdb recomputed calls from the multiplex PCR reads with MiXCR, one row per CDR3 protein. The table shows 650,000 to 800,000 distinct CDR3 sequences, with over 40% occurring only once. The sample was peripheral blood. These receptors were taken from an adult man with Graves' ophthalmopathy.

The rearrangement links TRBV7-3 to TRBJ2-6, with 14 positions matching TRBD2. Per germline, CDR1 SGHTA and CDR2 FQGTGA. The junction had 6 bases not matched to a gene; V was cut back by 6 bases and J by 2 bases. The CDR3 length is 18 residues. The CDR3 region is CASRTGLAGAAGANVLTF. DNA of the CDR3: TGTGCCAGCAGAACGGGACTAGCGGGGGCGGCTGGGGCCAACGTCCTGACTTTC. The variable domain in full, with the rest retrieved from reference TRBV7-3 and TRBJ2-6, is GAGVSQTPSNKVTEKGKYVELRCDPISGHTALYWYRQSLGQGPEFLIYFQGTGAADDSGLPNDRFFAVRPEGSVSTLKIQRTERGDSAVYLCASRTGLAGAAGANVLTFGAGSRLTVL.

A single count supports this clonotype. The V and J genes are TRBV29-1 and TRBJ2-5; 9 bases are shared with TRBD1. Germline lookup yields CDR1 SQVTM and CDR2 ANQGSEA. This CDR3 region has 15 residues. V was pared by 6 bases and J by 5 bases, with 13 bases of the junction left unmatched. CDR3 DNA sequence: TGCAGCGTAGCCCCCCGGGACAGGGATCGGGAGACCCAGTACTTC. This translates into CSVAPRDRDRETQYF.

This clonotype occurred many times. The genes are TRBV24-1 and TRBJ1-2, with a weak D call TRBD1 (5 bases). The CDR3 is made up of 15 amino acids. V shed 2 bases and J shed 8 bases, with 17 bases lying between them. CDR1 KGHDR and CDR2 SFDVKD come from the germline V gene. The CDR3 DNA reads TGTGCCACCAGTGATTCGGGACCCTCGTCAAACGGCTACACCTTC. It yields the protein CATSDSGPSSNGYTF.

This clonotype was counted at least ten times. CDR3 DNA: TGTGCCACCAGTGATTGGGGACAGGCGAACACCGGGGAGCTGTTTTTT. Its protein product is CATSDWGQANTGELFF. The rearrangement joins TRBV24-1 to TRBJ2-2; TRBD1 matches at 8 bases. The germline CDR1 and CDR2 sequences are KGHDR and SFDVKD. Trimming removed 2 bases from V and 0 bases from J; junction bases left unmatched: 1. This CDR3 contains 16 residues.

V and J are TRBV2 and TRBJ1-1; 7 bases are a match to TRBD1. The germline CDR1 and CDR2 sequences are SNHLY and FYNNEI. The J segment lost 6 bases and the V segment lost 6 bases, leaving 7 bases of the junction unmatched. The CDR3 extends over 13 amino acids. The CDR3 sequence: CASSMGTESEAFF. For the CDR3, the DNA is TGTGCCAGCAGCATGGGGACAGAGTCTGAAGCTTTCTTT.

The sample holds many counts of this clonotype. The chain carries TRBV10-3 and TRBJ1-3; 7 positions agree with TRBD1. This CDR3 region has 13 residues. Germline V gene sequence: CDR1 ENHRY, CDR2 SYGVKD. J lost 0 bases, V lost 8 bases, and 1 base had no gene match. DNA of the CDR3: TGTGCCATCGGGACAGCCTCTGGAAACACCATATATTTT. Amino acids: CAIGTASGNTIYF.

This clonotype was found a few times. The chain has TRBV30 and TRBJ2-7; D is perhaps TRBD1 (5 bases). Germline values: CDR1 GTSNPN, CDR2 SVGIG (reference sequence). This CDR3 has 12 amino acids. V was pared by 1 base and J by 4 bases, with 8 bases between. CDR3 sequence (DNA): TGTGCCTGGAGTGCCCAGGGTTACGAGCAGTACTTC. Its translation: CAWSAQGYEQYF.

In this sample, this clonotype turned up many times. The DNA of the CDR3 is TGTGCCATCAGTGCGGGACAGCAAAACTCCTACGAGCAGTACTTC. Amino acid sequence: CAISAGQQNSYEQYF. The genes are TRBV10-3 and TRBJ2-7, with 7 bases lining up with TRBD1. This CDR3 comprises 15 residues. Per the germline V gene, CDR1 is ENHRY and CDR2 is SYGVKD. After removal of 4 bases from V and 0 bases from J, the junction contained 6 bases not matched to a gene.

The rearrangement uses TRBV5-5 and TRBJ1-1, with a possible D match to TRBD1 (6 bases). This CDR3 contains 14 residues. Trimming took off 3 bases at V and 6 bases at J, with 15 bases between the two ends. Germline V gene sequence: CDR1 SGHKS, CDR2 YYEKEE (reference sequence). The DNA for the CDR3 is TGTGCCAGCAGCTATCGGACAGTCCCCGCTGAAGCTTTCTTT. It codes for CASSYRTVPAEAFF.

To note about this clonotype: Its ends do not fully match the called genes, so a read error is possible. The V gene is TRBV29-1, the J gene TRBJ2-2, with 12 nucleotides matching TRBD2. The CDR3 totals 17 residues. Per the germline V gene, CDR1 is SQVTM and CDR2 is ANQGSEA. The CDR3 here is CSATGLAGGGRSGEVFF. CDR3 DNA: TGCAGCGCAACCGGGCTAGCGGGGGGGGGCCGGTCCGGGGAGGTGTTTTTT.

This clonotype was observed many times. The chain combines TRBV15 with TRBJ2-7, with D perhaps matching TRBD2 (6 bases). CDR3 length: 17 amino acids. The germline V gene has CDR1 LNHNV and CDR2 YYDKDF (reference sequence). The V end lost 0 bases, the J end lost 2 bases, and 17 bases lay between the germline ends. CDR3 sequence reads: CATSRESGVRAPYEQYF. CDR3 bases: TGTGCCACCAGCAGAGAGTCGGGGGTGCGGGCCCCCTACGAGCAGTACTTC. The complete variable domain, with remaining parts taken from reference TRBV15 and TRBJ2-7, reads DAMVIQNPRYQVTQFGKPVTLSCSQTLNHNVMYWYQQKSSQAPKLLFHYYDKDFNNEADTPDNFQSRRPNTSFCFLDIRSPGLGDTAMYLCATSRESGVRAPYEQYFGPGTRLTVT.

This clonotype has ten or more counts. The chain carries TRBV20-1 and TRBJ1-5, with D possibly TRBD1 on 5 matching bases. Germline CDR1 and CDR2: DFQATT and SNEGSKA (reference sequence). This CDR3 spans 14 amino acids. Trimming cost V 5 bases and J 4 bases, with 15 bases left between them. The CDR3 DNA follows: TGCAGTGCTCAGGGACCGAGAGATAATCAGCCCCAGCATTTT. Translation gives CSAQGPRDNQPQHF.

This clonotype was seen only once. This chain connects TRBV12-3 or TRBV12-4 to TRBJ1-2; 7 bases are a match to TRBD1. The CDR3 extends over 15 amino acids. V lost 5 bases and J lost 3; bases outside the gene matches: 9. CDR3: CASSEYSGGDYGYTF. CDR3 in DNA: TGTGCCAGCAGTGAATACTCAGGGGGAGACTATGGCTACACCTTC.

The chain carries TRBV7-2 and TRBJ2-6, with D hard to call. The ends were cut back, 3 bases at V and 4 bases at J, with 19 bases in the middle. The CDR3 covers 18 residues. Germline loops: CDR1 SGHTA, CDR2 FQGNSA. The DNA for the CDR3 is TGTGCCAGCAGCTTGGAAGGTTTTAAGGTCACCGGGGCCAACGTCCTGACTTTC. Amino acid sequence: CASSLEGFKVTGANVLTF.

This clonotype has only a few counts. The chain employs TRBV5-1 and TRBJ2-2; TRBD1 might be the D (5 bases). From germline, CDR1 is SGHRS and CDR2 YFSETQ. The CDR3 has 14 residues. Trimming stripped 4 bases from V and 1 base from J, with 8 bases between. In nucleotides, the CDR3 is TGCGCCAGCAGCGTGACAGAGAACACCGGGGAGCTGTTTTTT. The encoded protein is CASSVTENTGELFF.

Concerning this clonotype: The junction and the germline gene differ at one end; a read error may be behind it. The chain couples TRBV29-1 to TRBJ1-4; TRBD1 is a possible D gene (6 bases). The CDR3 runs 14 residues. Germline CDR1 SQVTM, CDR2 ANQGSEA. CDR3: CSAEGGMTNEKLFF. The CDR3 DNA follows: TGCAGCGCTGAAGGGGGGATGACTAATGAAAAACTGTTTTTT. Combining the CDR3 with reference TRBV29-1 and TRBJ1-4 gives the whole variable domain SAVISQKPSRDICQRGTSLTIQCQVDSQVTMMFWYRQQPGQSLTLIATANQGSEATYESGFVIDKFPISRPNLTFSTLTVSNMSPEDSSIYLCSAEGGMTNEKLFFGSGTQLSVL.

The rearrangement joins TRBV14 to TRBJ1-6; tentatively, D is TRBD1 (6 bases). This CDR3 has 16 residues. V lost 6 bases to trimming and J lost 3 bases, with 15 bases between them. In germline, CDR1 is SGHDN, CDR2 FVKESK. The CDR3 sequence is CASSTNRARYNSPLHF. The CDR3 nucleotides are TGTGCCAGCAGTACCAACAGGGCCCGCTATAATTCACCCCTCCACTTT.

This clonotype was counted many times. V is TRBV2 and J is TRBJ1-4; perhaps TRBD1 as D (5 bases). The CDR3 extends over 15 amino acids. Germline lookup yields CDR1 SNHLY and CDR2 FYNNEI. V lost 6 bases and J 0 bases, leaving 11 bases between the germline ends. The CDR3 loop reads CASRAWTPTNEKLFF. In DNA, the CDR3 is TGTGCCAGCAGAGCCTGGACACCAACTAATGAAAAACTGTTTTTT.

V and J are TRBV15 and TRBJ2-7; TRBD2 matches 7 bases. The CDR3 contains 15 residues. With 0 bases clipped from V and 5 bases from J, the junction kept 7 bases outside the gene matches. The V gene's germline CDR1 is LNHNV and CDR2 YYDKDF (reference sequence). CDR3 nucleotides: TGTGCCACCAGCAGAGATCAAGGGGCGGGAGACGAGCAGTACTTC. Residues: CATSRDQGAGDEQYF.

This clonotype showed up many times. The rearrangement uses TRBV15 and TRBJ2-5, with TRBD2 matching 7 bases. This CDR3 is 17 amino acids long. CDR1 and CDR2 (germline): LNHNV, YYDKDF (reference sequence). V trimming: 1 base; J trimming: 5 bases; junction bases outside the gene matches: 13. CDR3 in amino acids: CATSRVWASGSGETQYF. The CDR3 coding sequence is TGTGCCACCAGCAGAGTCTGGGCTAGCGGATCTGGGGAGACCCAGTACTTC.

This clonotype has ten or more counts. The chain employs TRBV29-1 and TRBJ2-2; 7 bases align to TRBD1. Germline V CDR1 and CDR2: SQVTM, ANQGSEA. The CDR3 contains 14 residues. The V and J ends lost 6 bases and 4 bases, in that order; junction bases with no gene match: 8. The CDR3 loop reads CSVGATGATGELFF. The DNA for the CDR3 is TGCAGCGTAGGAGCAACAGGGGCCACCGGGGAGCTGTTTTTT.